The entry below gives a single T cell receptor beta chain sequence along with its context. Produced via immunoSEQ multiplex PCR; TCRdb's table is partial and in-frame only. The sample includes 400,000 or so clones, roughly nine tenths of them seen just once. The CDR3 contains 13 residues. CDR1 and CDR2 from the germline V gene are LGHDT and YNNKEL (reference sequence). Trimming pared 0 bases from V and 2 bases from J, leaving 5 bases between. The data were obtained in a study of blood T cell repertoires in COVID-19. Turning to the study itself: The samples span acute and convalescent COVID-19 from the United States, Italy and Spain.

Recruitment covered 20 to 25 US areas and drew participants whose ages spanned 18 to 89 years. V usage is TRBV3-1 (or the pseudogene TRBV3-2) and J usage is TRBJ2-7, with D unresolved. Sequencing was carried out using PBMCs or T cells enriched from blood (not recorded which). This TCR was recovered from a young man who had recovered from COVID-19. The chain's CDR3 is CASSQDPAYEQYF. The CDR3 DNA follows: TGTGCCAGCAGCCAAGACCCGGCCTACGAGCAGTACTTC.